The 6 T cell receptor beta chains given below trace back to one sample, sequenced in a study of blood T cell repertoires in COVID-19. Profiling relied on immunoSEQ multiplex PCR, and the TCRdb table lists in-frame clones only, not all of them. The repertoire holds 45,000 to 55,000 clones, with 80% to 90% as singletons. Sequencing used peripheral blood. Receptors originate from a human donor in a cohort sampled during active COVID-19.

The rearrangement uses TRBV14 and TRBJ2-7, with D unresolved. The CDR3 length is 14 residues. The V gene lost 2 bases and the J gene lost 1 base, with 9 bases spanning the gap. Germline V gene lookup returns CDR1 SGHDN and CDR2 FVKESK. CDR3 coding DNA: TGTGCCAGCAGCCAAAAAGCCGCTTCCTACGAGCAGTACTTC. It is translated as CASSQKAASYEQYF. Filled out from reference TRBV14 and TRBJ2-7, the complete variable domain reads EAGVTQFPSHSVIEKGQTVTLRCDPISGHDNLYWYRRVMGKEIKFLLHFVKESKQDESGMPNNRFLAERTGGTYSTLKVQPAELEDSGVYFCASSQKAASYEQYFGPGTRLTVT.

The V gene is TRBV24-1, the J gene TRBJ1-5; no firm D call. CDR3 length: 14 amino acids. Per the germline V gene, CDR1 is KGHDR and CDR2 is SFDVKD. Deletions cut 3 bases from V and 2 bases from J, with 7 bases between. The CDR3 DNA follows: TGTGCCACCAGTGATAAAACGGGCAATCAGCCCCAGCATTTT. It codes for CATSDKTGNQPQHF.

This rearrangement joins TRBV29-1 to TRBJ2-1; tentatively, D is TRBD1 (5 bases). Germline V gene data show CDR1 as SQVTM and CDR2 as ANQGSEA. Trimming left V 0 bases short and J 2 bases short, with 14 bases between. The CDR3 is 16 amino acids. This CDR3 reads CSVEDHGRETYNEQFF. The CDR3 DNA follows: TGCAGCGTTGAAGATCACGGCAGGGAAACCTACAATGAGCAGTTCTTC.

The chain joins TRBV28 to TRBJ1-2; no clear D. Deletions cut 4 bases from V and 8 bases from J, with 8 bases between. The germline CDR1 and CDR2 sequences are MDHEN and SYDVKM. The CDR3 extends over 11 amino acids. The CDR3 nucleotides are TGTGCCAGCAGTTCCGAGGTAGGCTACACCTTC. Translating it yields CASSSEVGYTF.

CDR3 bases: TGTGCCAGCAGCCCCCAGGGTCTCCCCTACGAGCAGTACTTC. Protein sequence: CASSPQGLPYEQYF. The gene calls are TRBV5-4 and TRBJ2-7, with D possibly being TRBD1 (5 bases). V dropped 4 bases and J dropped 2 bases, with 13 bases sitting between them. Germline CDR1 SGHNT, CDR2 YYREEE (reference sequence). The CDR3 consists of 14 residues.

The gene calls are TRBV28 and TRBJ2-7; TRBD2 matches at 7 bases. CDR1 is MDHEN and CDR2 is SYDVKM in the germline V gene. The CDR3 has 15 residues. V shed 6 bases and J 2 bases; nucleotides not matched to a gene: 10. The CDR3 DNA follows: TGTGCCAGCAGCCGTTCGTGGGGGGGAGCCTACGAGCAGTACTTC. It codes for CASSRSWGGAYEQYF.